A selection of T cell receptor beta chains follows, all from one sample in a study of shared clonotypes between healthy human individuals. Repertoires were generated with immunoSEQ multiplex PCR, while TCRdb's copy carries only in-frame clones and drops some. This table has about 2.3 million clones, over 90% appearing once. Sequencing was carried out using naive CD4+ T cells from PBMCs. The receptors derive from a man between 18 and 29 years old in good health. Some clones in this sample may be carry-over from other donors' samples. CDR3s include the opening cysteine and the closing phenylalanine or tryptophan. Fields, in order: J gene, V gene, D gene, clone size, CDR3 DNA, CDR3 protein. A D gene is named only where the DNA matches it firmly. Rows give clone size only sometimes, using once, few, many, or a class for an expanded clone.

j_call: TRBJ2-5
v_call: TRBV9
d_call: -
clone_size: -
cdr3_nt: TGTGCCAGCAGCGCGGATCATGGGAAGGAGACCCAGTACTTC
cdr3_aa: CASSADHGKETQYF

j_call: TRBJ2-3
v_call: TRBV5-1
d_call: TRBD2
clone_size: -
cdr3_nt: TGCGCCAGCAACCTACTAGCGGGAGCAACAGATACGCAGTATTTT
cdr3_aa: CASNLLAGATDTQYF

j_call: TRBJ1-3
v_call: TRBV9
d_call: -
clone_size: -
cdr3_nt: TGTGCCAGCAGCGTAGGGGGGCTCCTCTCTGGAAACACCATATATTTT
cdr3_aa: CASSVGGLLSGNTIYF

j_call: TRBJ2-3
v_call: TRBV7-9
d_call: TRBD1
clone_size: -
cdr3_nt: TGTGCCAGCAGCCAGGGGGCTGGGAGGACAGATACGCAGTATTTT
cdr3_aa: CASSQGAGRTDTQYF

j_call: TRBJ2-7
v_call: TRBV6-6
d_call: -
clone_size: -
cdr3_nt: TGTGCCAGCAGTTACCGGGCCGCGGACGAGCAGTACTTC
cdr3_aa: CASSYRAADEQYF

j_call: TRBJ1-4
v_call: TRBV28
d_call: -
clone_size: -
cdr3_nt: TGTGCCAGCAGTTTTTTGCGGCAGACGGAACTGTTTTTT
cdr3_aa: CASSFLRQTELFF

j_call: TRBJ1-1
v_call: TRBV18
d_call: TRBD1
clone_size: -
cdr3_nt: TGTGCCAGCTCAGCGGGACAGGGATATGGAGCTTTCTTT
cdr3_aa: CASSAGQGYGAFF

j_call: TRBJ2-3
v_call: TRBV14
d_call: TRBD2
clone_size: -
cdr3_nt: TGTGCCAGCAGCCAACCAGCGGGAGGATACACAGATACGCAGTATTTT
cdr3_aa: CASSQPAGGYTDTQYF

j_call: TRBJ1-4
v_call: TRBV7-2
d_call: -
clone_size: -
cdr3_nt: TGTGCCAGCAGCCGAGCGGGGCCCACTAATGAAAAACTGTTTTTT
cdr3_aa: CASSRAGPTNEKLFF

j_call: TRBJ1-4
v_call: TRBV9
d_call: -
clone_size: -
cdr3_nt: TGTGCCAGCAGCGGACAGGACAGAAATGAAAAACTGTTTTTT
cdr3_aa: CASSGQDRNEKLFF

j_call: TRBJ2-7
v_call: TRBV4-2
d_call: -
clone_size: -
cdr3_nt: TGTGCCAGCAGCCAAGGGGGGGCAGGGCAGTACTTC
cdr3_aa: CASSQGGAGQYF

j_call: TRBJ2-1
v_call: TRBV28
d_call: -
clone_size: -
cdr3_nt: TGTGCCAGCTCCCGGGGCGGGAACTACAATGAGCAGTTCTTC
cdr3_aa: CASSRGGNYNEQFF

j_call: TRBJ2-2
v_call: TRBV28
d_call: -
clone_size: -
cdr3_nt: TGTGCCAGCAGAACCGGGACGGTTAACACCGGGGAGCTGTTTTTT
cdr3_aa: CASRTGTVNTGELFF

j_call: TRBJ1-1
v_call: TRBV15
d_call: -
clone_size: -
cdr3_nt: TGTGCCACCAGCAGCCCGACCCGAAACACTGAAGCTTTCTTT
cdr3_aa: CATSSPTRNTEAFF

j_call: TRBJ2-3
v_call: TRBV5-1
d_call: -
clone_size: -
cdr3_nt: TGCGCCAGCAGCTTAGGGCTCCGCACAGATACGCAGTATTTT
cdr3_aa: CASSLGLRTDTQYF

j_call: TRBJ2-1
v_call: TRBV5-1
d_call: -
clone_size: -
cdr3_nt: TGCGCCAGCAGCCTTCGGGGCCAGTCGGGCTCCTACAATGAGCAGTTCTTC
cdr3_aa: CASSLRGQSGSYNEQFF

j_call: TRBJ1-3
v_call: TRBV5-1
d_call: -
clone_size: -
cdr3_nt: TGCGCCAGCAGCTTGGGGACGGTCCCTGGAAACACCATATATTTT
cdr3_aa: CASSLGTVPGNTIYF

j_call: TRBJ2-3
v_call: TRBV27
d_call: -
clone_size: -
cdr3_nt: TGTGCCAGCAGGGGGGGCGTTTTTCTCCCAGATACGCAGTATTTT
cdr3_aa: CASRGGVFLPDTQYF

j_call: TRBJ1-2
v_call: TRBV30
d_call: -
clone_size: -
cdr3_nt: TGTGCCTGGAGTGTACTGAATCCCCACTACACCTTC
cdr3_aa: CAWSVLNPHYTF

j_call: TRBJ2-3
v_call: TRBV6-6
d_call: -
clone_size: -
cdr3_nt: TGTGCCAGCAGCTCCCCTTGGACCAAGACAGATACGCAGTATTTT
cdr3_aa: CASSSPWTKTDTQYF

j_call: TRBJ2-1
v_call: TRBV6-6
d_call: TRBD2
clone_size: -
cdr3_nt: TGTGCCAGCAGCTCCTCAGCGGGAGCGTTTAATGAGCAGTTCTTC
cdr3_aa: CASSSSAGAFNEQFF

j_call: TRBJ2-7
v_call: TRBV28
d_call: TRBD1
clone_size: -
cdr3_nt: TGTGCCAGCAGTAAGCGGACAGGAAGACTCTCCTACGAGCAGTACTTC
cdr3_aa: CASSKRTGRLSYEQYF

j_call: TRBJ1-1
v_call: TRBV4-3
d_call: -
clone_size: once
cdr3_nt: TGCGCCAGCAGCCCTGGATCTTTGAACACTGAAGCTTTCTTT
cdr3_aa: CASSPGSLNTEAFF

j_call: TRBJ2-5
v_call: TRBV6-1
d_call: TRBD1
clone_size: -
cdr3_nt: TGTGCCAGCAGTCTGGACAGGGAAGAGACCCAGTACTTC
cdr3_aa: CASSLDREETQYF

j_call: TRBJ2-1
v_call: TRBV28
d_call: -
clone_size: -
cdr3_nt: TGTGCCAGCCTTGGGGGGGCAGGCAGGCCCTATCCGAGCTCCTACAATGAGCAGTTCTTC
cdr3_aa: CASLGGAGRPYPSSYNEQFF

j_call: TRBJ2-1
v_call: TRBV19
d_call: TRBD2
clone_size: -
cdr3_nt: TGTGCCAGTAATCAAGCGGGAACGGACAATGAGCAGTTCTTC
cdr3_aa: CASNQAGTDNEQFF

j_call: TRBJ1-1
v_call: TRBV11-3
d_call: -
clone_size: few
cdr3_nt: TGTGCCAGCAGCCCAGGACCAGGGTTGCACCTCACTGAAGCTTTCTTT
cdr3_aa: CASSPGPGLHLTEAFF

j_call: TRBJ2-7
v_call: TRBV6-5
d_call: -
clone_size: -
cdr3_nt: TGTGCCAGCAGTTACAACAGTCGCTCCTACGAGCAGTACTTC
cdr3_aa: CASSYNSRSYEQYF

j_call: TRBJ1-1
v_call: TRBV5-4
d_call: -
clone_size: -
cdr3_nt: TGTGCCAGCAGCGACCGGCGGGGAGGGGGCACTGAAGCTTTCTTT
cdr3_aa: CASSDRRGGGTEAFF

j_call: TRBJ2-3
v_call: TRBV7-3
d_call: TRBD1
clone_size: -
cdr3_nt: TGTGCCAGCAGCTTATCCAGGGGGCGCCCAGATACGCAGTATTTT
cdr3_aa: CASSLSRGRPDTQYF

j_call: TRBJ2-5
v_call: TRBV5-1
d_call: TRBD1
clone_size: -
cdr3_nt: TGCGCCAGCAGCCGGACAGGGGGAGAGACCCAGTACTTC
cdr3_aa: CASSRTGGETQYF

j_call: TRBJ2-2
v_call: TRBV28
d_call: TRBD1
clone_size: -
cdr3_nt: TGTGCCAGCAGTTCGCAACCGGGACAGGGGGGCCGCACCGGGGAGCTGTTTTTT
cdr3_aa: CASSSQPGQGGRTGELFF

j_call: TRBJ1-5
v_call: TRBV28
d_call: TRBD1
clone_size: -
cdr3_nt: TGTGCCAGCAAAGAGGGGGCGGCCCAGCATTTT
cdr3_aa: CASKEGAAQHF

j_call: TRBJ1-4
v_call: TRBV5-1
d_call: TRBD1
clone_size: -
cdr3_nt: TGCGCCAGCAGGGAAACCGGGACAGATAATGAAAAACTGTTTTTT
cdr3_aa: CASRETGTDNEKLFF

j_call: TRBJ2-7
v_call: TRBV11-2
d_call: -
clone_size: -
cdr3_nt: TGTGCCAGCAGCTTAGGGCGATATTACTCCTACGAGCAGTACTTC
cdr3_aa: CASSLGRYYSYEQYF

j_call: TRBJ1-1
v_call: TRBV5-1
d_call: -
clone_size: -
cdr3_nt: TGCGCCAGCAGCTTGATGATGGCAGAGAACACTGAAGCTTTCTTT
cdr3_aa: CASSLMMAENTEAFF

j_call: TRBJ1-2
v_call: TRBV10-3
d_call: -
clone_size: -
cdr3_nt: TGTGCCATCAGTGGGGGGCGGGTCTATGGCTACACCTTC
cdr3_aa: CAISGGRVYGYTF

j_call: TRBJ2-3
v_call: TRBV6-5
d_call: -
clone_size: -
cdr3_nt: TGTGCCAGCAGTTGGGACCCTAGCACAGATACGCAGTATTTT
cdr3_aa: CASSWDPSTDTQYF

j_call: TRBJ2-5
v_call: TRBV28
d_call: -
clone_size: -
cdr3_nt: TGTGCCAGCAGAGGATACCGGGTGGGGACATCCCAAGAGACCCAGTACTTC
cdr3_aa: CASRGYRVGTSQETQYF

j_call: TRBJ2-1
v_call: TRBV2
d_call: -
clone_size: -
cdr3_nt: TGTGCCAGCAGCGTATTAGGGTACAATGAGCAGTTCTTC
cdr3_aa: CASSVLGYNEQFF

j_call: TRBJ2-1
v_call: TRBV28
d_call: TRBD2
clone_size: -
cdr3_nt: TGTGCCAGCAGTTTATATGCGGGAGGCTACAATGAGCAGTTCTTC
cdr3_aa: CASSLYAGGYNEQFF

j_call: TRBJ1-2
v_call: TRBV28
d_call: -
clone_size: -
cdr3_nt: TGTGCCAGCAGTTCGATAGAACACTATGGCTACACCTTC
cdr3_aa: CASSSIEHYGYTF

j_call: TRBJ2-7
v_call: TRBV18
d_call: -
clone_size: -
cdr3_nt: TGTGCCAGCTCCCCCAATTTGCTTCAGGGATCCTTTTCACCCAACGAGCAGTACTTC
cdr3_aa: CASSPNLLQGSFSPNEQYF

j_call: TRBJ2-7
v_call: TRBV2
d_call: -
clone_size: -
cdr3_nt: TGTGCCAGCAGTGAAATAGTCTACTTC
cdr3_aa: CASSEIVYF

j_call: TRBJ1-4
v_call: TRBV6-6
d_call: TRBD1
clone_size: -
cdr3_nt: TGTGCCAGCAGGGAACCGGGACAGGGCGATGAAAAACTGTTTTTT
cdr3_aa: CASREPGQGDEKLFF

j_call: TRBJ2-5
v_call: TRBV19
d_call: -
clone_size: once
cdr3_nt: TGTGCCAGTAGCGACCGGGGAACCCAGCAAGAGACCCAGTACTTC
cdr3_aa: CASSDRGTQQETQYF

j_call: TRBJ2-7
v_call: TRBV27
d_call: TRBD2
clone_size: -
cdr3_nt: TGTGCCAGCAGTTTTGGGGGGGACTCCTACGAGCAGTACTTC
cdr3_aa: CASSFGGDSYEQYF

j_call: TRBJ1-3
v_call: TRBV2
d_call: -
clone_size: -
cdr3_nt: TGTGCCAGCAGTATAGGGACTGGAAACACCATATATTTT
cdr3_aa: CASSIGTGNTIYF

j_call: TRBJ2-7
v_call: TRBV6-5
d_call: TRBD1
clone_size: once
cdr3_nt: TGTGCCAGCAGTACCCGGGTCGGCAGGGGGTACGAGCAGTACTTC
cdr3_aa: CASSTRVGRGYEQYF

j_call: TRBJ2-7
v_call: TRBV18
d_call: TRBD1
clone_size: -
cdr3_nt: TGTGCCAGCTCACGCCCCGGGACAGGGGCCAACGAGCAGTACTTC
cdr3_aa: CASSRPGTGANEQYF

j_call: TRBJ2-7
v_call: TRBV4-1
d_call: -
clone_size: -
cdr3_nt: TGCGCCAGCAGCCACCCCCCCCTGCCAACCGAGCAGTACTTC
cdr3_aa: CASSHPPLPTEQYF

j_call: TRBJ2-7
v_call: TRBV7-2
d_call: -
clone_size: -
cdr3_nt: TGTGCCAGCAGCTCCTGGAAGGGGCCTTTTGTAGTGTACTTC
cdr3_aa: CASSSWKGPFVVYF

j_call: TRBJ1-5
v_call: TRBV28
d_call: -
clone_size: -
cdr3_nt: TGTGCCAGCAGTGACCGCGGGGGCGGCAATCAGCCCCAGCATTTT
cdr3_aa: CASSDRGGGNQPQHF

j_call: TRBJ1-5
v_call: TRBV19
d_call: TRBD1
clone_size: -
cdr3_nt: TGTGCCAGTAGCACAGGGGGCAGGGGCAATCAGCCCCAGCATTTT
cdr3_aa: CASSTGGRGNQPQHF

j_call: TRBJ2-3
v_call: TRBV27
d_call: -
clone_size: -
cdr3_nt: TGTGCCAGCAGTTTATGGGGCACAGATACGCAGTATTTT
cdr3_aa: CASSLWGTDTQYF